The 3 T cell receptor beta chains in this list originate from one sample, sequenced in a study of early stage breast cancer tumors. Using immunoSEQ multiplex PCR, the repertoire was profiled, and TCRdb retains in-frame clones only, with some absent. The sample includes some 28,000 clones, 80% of them seen just once. The source material was blood. These TCRs come from a person in their 60s with breast cancer.

The V call is TRBV6-5, the J call TRBJ2-1; perhaps TRBD2 as D (5 bases). V lost 6 bases to trimming and J lost 9 bases, with 21 bases between them. The germline V gene encodes CDR1 MNHEY and CDR2 SVGAGI. The CDR3 is made up of 15 amino acids. The DNA for the CDR3 is TGTGCCAGCAGACCCCTCGGAGCGGACCGGCGTGAGCAGTTCTTC. The encoded protein is CASRPLGADRREQFF.

This clone was counted between two and nine times. The chain combines TRBV29-1 with TRBJ1-2; the match to TRBD1 covers 7 bases. The length of the CDR3 is 14 residues. The trim removed 5 bases at V and 6 bases at J, leaving 12 bases unmatched. Germline V gene lookup returns CDR1 SQVTM and CDR2 ANQGSEA. CDR3 nucleotides: TGCAGCGTTAAGGGACAGCTTATAGTTAATGGCTACACCTTC. This codes for CSVKGQLIVNGYTF.

The chain has TRBV4-1 and TRBJ2-1; D is uncertain. There are 17 residues in the CDR3. V was clipped by 4 bases and J by 0 bases, with 16 bases between them. Germline-derived CDR1 and CDR2 are MGHRA and YSYEKL. CDR3 sequence (DNA): TGCGCCAGCAGCCGATACCTAGGCGATAGCTCCTACAATGAGCAGTTCTTC. It translates to CASSRYLGDSSYNEQFF.